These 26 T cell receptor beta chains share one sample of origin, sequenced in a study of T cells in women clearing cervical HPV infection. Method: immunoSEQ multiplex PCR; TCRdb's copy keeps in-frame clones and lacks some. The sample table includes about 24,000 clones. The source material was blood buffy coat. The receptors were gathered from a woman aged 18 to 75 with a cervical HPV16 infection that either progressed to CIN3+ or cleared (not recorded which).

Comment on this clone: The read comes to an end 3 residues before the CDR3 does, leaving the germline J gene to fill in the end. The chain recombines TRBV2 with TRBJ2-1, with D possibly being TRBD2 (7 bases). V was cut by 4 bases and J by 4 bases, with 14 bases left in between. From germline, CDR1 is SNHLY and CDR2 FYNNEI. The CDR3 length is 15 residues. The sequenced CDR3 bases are TGTGCCAGCAGTGCCCGGGCGGGGGCTTACAATGAG. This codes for CASSARAGAYNE. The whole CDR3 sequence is CASSARAGAYNEQFF.

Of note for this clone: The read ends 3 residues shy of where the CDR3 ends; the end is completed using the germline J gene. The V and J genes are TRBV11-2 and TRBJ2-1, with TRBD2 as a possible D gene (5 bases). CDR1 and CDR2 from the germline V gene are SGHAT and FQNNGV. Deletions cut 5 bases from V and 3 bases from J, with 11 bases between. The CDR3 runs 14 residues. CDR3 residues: CASSPRGFYNEQFF. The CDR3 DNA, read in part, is TGTGCCAGCAGCCCCAGAGGGTTCTACAATGAG.

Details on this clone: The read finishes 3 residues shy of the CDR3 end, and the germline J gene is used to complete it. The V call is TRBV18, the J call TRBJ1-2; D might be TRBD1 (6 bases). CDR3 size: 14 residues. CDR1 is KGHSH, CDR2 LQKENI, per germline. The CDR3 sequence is CASSPDSGGYDYTF. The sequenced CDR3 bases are TGTGCCAGCTCACCTGATTCGGGGGGCTACGAC.

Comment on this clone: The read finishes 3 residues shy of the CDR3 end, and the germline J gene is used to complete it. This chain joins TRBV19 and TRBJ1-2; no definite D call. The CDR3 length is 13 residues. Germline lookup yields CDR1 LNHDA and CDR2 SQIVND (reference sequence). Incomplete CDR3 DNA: TGTGCCAGCCAAAAGACTATGGTTGGGGGC. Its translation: CASQKTMVGG. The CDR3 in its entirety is CASQKTMVGGYTF.

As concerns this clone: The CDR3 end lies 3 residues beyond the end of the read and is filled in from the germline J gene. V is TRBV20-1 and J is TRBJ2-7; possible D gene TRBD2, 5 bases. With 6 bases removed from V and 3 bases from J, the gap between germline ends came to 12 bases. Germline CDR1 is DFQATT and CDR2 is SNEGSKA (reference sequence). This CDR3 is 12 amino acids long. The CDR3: CSASGESYEQYF. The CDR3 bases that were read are TGCAGTGCATCCGGGGAGAGCTACGAG.

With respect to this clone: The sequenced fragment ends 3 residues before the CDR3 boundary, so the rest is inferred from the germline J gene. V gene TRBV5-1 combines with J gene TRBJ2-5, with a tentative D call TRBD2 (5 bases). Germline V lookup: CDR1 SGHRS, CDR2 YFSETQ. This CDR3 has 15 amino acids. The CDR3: CASSLEAASTDTQYF. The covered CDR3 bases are TGCGCCAGCAGCTTGGAAGCGGCGAGCACAGATACC.

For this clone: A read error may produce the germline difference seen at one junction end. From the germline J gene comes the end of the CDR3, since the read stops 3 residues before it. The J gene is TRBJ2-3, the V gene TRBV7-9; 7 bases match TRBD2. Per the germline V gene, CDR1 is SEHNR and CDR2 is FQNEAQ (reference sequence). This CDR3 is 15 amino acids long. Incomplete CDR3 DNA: TGTTCCAGCAGCTTAGGGGAGGGGCACACAGATACG. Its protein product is CSSSLGEGHTDT. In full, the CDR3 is CSSSLGEGHTDTQYF.

CDR3 in amino acids: CASSQEGASGYEQYF. The sequenced part of the CDR3 DNA is TGCGCCAGCAGCCAAGAGGGGGCCTCTGGATACGAG. The chain carries TRBV4-1 and TRBJ2-7; possibly TRBD1 for D (6 bases). The CDR3 end is not reached by the read, which stops 3 residues before it; the germline J gene fills it in. Trimming took 0 bases from V and 4 from J, leaving 13 bases between them. CDR1 is MGHRA, CDR2 YSYEKL, per germline. CDR3 size: 15 residues.

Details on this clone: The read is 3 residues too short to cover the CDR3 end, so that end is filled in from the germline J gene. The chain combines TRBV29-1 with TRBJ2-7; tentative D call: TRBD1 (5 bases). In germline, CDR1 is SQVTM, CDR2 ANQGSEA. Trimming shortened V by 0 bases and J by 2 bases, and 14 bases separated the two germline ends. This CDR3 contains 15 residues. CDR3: CSVEDVTGNPYEQYF. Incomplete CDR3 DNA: TGCAGCGTTGAAGATGTAACAGGTAATCCCTACGAG.

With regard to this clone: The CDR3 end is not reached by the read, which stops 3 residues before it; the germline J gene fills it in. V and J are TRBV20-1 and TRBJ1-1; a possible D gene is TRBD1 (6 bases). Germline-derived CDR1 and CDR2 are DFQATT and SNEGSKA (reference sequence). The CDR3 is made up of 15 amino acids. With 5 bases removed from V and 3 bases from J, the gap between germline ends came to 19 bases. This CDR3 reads CSAPDQGLGDTEAFF. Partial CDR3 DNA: TGCAGTGCTCCCGACCAGGGGTTAGGGGACACTGAA.

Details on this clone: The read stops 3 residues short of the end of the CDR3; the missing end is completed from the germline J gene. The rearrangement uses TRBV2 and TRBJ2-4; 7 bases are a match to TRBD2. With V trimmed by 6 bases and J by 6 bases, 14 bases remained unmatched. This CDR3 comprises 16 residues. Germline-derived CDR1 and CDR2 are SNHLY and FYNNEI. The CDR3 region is CASREGLSGGVNIQYF. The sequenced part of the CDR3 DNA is TGTGCCAGCAGGGAGGGACTATCGGGAGGTGTAAACATT. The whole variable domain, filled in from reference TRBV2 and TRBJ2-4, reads EPEVTQTPSHQVTQMGQEVILRCVPISNHLYFYWYRQILGQKVEFLVSFYNNEISEKSEIFDDQFSVERPDGSNFTLKIRSTKLEDSAMYFCASREGLSGGVNIQYFGAGTRLSVL.

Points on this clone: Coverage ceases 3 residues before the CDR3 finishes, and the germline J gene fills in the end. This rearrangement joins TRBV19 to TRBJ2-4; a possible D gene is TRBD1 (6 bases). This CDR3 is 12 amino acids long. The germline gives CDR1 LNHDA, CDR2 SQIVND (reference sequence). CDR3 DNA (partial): TGTGCCAGTAGCCTACAGGGAAGTGGT. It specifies CASSLQGSG. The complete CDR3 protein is CASSLQGSGQYF. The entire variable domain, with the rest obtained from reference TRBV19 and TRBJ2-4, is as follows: DGGITQSPKYLFRKEGQNVTLSCEQNLNHDAMYWYRQDPGQGLRLIYYSQIVNDFQKGDIAEGYSVSREKKESFPLTVTSAQKNPTAFYLCASSLQGSGQYFGAGTRLSVL.

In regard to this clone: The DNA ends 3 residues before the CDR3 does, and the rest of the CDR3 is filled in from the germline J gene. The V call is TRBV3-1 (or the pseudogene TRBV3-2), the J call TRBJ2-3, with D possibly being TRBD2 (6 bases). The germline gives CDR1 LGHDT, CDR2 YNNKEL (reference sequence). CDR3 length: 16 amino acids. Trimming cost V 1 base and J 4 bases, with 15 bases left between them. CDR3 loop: CASSQAGDLFADTQYF. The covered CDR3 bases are TGTGCCAGCAGCCAAGCGGGGGATCTGTTCGCAGATACG.

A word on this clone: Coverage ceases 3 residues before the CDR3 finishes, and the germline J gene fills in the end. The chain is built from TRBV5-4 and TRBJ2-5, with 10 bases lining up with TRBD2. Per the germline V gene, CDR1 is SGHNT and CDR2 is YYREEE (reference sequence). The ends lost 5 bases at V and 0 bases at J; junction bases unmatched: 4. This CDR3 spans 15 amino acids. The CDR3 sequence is CASSWTSGNQETQYF. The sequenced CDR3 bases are TGTGCCAGCAGTTGGACTAGCGGCAACCAAGAGACC.

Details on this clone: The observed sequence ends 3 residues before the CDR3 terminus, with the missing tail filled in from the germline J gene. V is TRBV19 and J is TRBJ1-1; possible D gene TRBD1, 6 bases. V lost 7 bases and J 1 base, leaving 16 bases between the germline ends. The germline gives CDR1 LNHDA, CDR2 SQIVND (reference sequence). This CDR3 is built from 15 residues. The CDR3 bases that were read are TGTGCCAGTAAATGGGACACTTTAGGGAACACTGAA. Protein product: CASKWDTLGNTE. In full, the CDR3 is CASKWDTLGNTEAFF.

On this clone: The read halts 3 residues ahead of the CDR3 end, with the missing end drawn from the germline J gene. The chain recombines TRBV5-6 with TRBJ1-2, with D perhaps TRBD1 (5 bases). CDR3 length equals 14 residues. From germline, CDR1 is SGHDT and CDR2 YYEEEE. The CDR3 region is CASSRMGGSRGYTF. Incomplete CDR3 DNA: TGTGCCAGCAGCCGAATGGGGGGGTCCCGCGGC.

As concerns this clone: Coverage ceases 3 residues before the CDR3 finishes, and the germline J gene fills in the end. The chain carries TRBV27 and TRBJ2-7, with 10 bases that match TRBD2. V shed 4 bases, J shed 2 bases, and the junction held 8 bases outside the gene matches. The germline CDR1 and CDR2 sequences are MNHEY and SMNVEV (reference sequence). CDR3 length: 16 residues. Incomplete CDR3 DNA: TGTGCCAGCAGTTGGACTAGCGGCATCAAGGCCTACGAG. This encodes CASSWTSGIKAYE. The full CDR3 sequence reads CASSWTSGIKAYEQYF.

The sequenced part of the CDR3 DNA is TGCGCCAGCAGCATCGACAATAACTATGGC. The encoded protein is CASSIDNNYG. The entire CDR3 sequence reads CASSIDNNYGYTF. The rearrangement joins TRBV5-1 to TRBJ1-2; D gene ambiguous. With the read ending 3 residues before the CDR3 end, the germline J gene is used to fill in that end. CDR1 is SGHRS, CDR2 YFSETQ, per germline. Between the trimmed V and J ends, which lost 4 bases and 1 base, there was a span of 8 bases. This CDR3 has 13 amino acids.

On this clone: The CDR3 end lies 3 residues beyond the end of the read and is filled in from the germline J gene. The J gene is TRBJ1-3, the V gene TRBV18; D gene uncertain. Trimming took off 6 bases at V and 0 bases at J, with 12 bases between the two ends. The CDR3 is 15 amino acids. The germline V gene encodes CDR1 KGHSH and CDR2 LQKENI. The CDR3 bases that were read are TGTGCCAGCTCCCCGGGTAGAAGCTCTGGAAACACC. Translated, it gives CASSPGRSSGNT. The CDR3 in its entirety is CASSPGRSSGNTIYF.

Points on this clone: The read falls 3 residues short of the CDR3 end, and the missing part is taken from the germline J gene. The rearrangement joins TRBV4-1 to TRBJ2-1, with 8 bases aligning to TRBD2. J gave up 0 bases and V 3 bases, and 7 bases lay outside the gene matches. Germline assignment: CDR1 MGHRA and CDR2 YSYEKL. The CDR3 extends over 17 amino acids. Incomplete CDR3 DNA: TGCGCCAGCAGCCACCCGACGGGGGGGAGCTCCTACAATGAG. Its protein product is CASSHPTGGSSYNE. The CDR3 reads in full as CASSHPTGGSSYNEQFF.

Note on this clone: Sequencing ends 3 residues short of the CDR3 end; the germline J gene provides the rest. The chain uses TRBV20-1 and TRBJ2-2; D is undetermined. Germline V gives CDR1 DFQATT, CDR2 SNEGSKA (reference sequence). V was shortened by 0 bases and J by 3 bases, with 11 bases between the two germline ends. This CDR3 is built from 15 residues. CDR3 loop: CSARDPSVYTGELFF. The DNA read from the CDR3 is TGCAGTGCTAGAGATCCGTCGGTGTACACCGGGGAG.

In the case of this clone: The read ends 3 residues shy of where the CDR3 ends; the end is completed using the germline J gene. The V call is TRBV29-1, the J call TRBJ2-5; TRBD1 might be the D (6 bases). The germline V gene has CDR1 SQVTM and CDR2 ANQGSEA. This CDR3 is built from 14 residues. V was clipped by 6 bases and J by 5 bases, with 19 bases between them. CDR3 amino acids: CSVSPGHTRETQYF. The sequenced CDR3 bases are TGCAGCGTCAGTCCGGGACACACTCGGGAGACC.

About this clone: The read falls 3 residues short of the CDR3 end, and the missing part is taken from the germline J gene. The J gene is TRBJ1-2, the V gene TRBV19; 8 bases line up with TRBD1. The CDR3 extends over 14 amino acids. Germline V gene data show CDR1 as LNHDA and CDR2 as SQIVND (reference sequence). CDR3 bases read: TGTGCCAGTAGACCCGGGACAGGCAACAATGAC. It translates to CASRPGTGNND. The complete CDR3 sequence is CASRPGTGNNDYTF.

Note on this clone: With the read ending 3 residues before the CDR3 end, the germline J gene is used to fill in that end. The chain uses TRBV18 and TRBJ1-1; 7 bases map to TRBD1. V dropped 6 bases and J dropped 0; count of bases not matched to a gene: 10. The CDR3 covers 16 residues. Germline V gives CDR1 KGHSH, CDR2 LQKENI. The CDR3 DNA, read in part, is TGTGCCAGCTCCCCTCTGGCAGGGGGAGTGAACACTGAA. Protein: CASSPLAGGVNTE. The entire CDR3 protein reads CASSPLAGGVNTEAFF.

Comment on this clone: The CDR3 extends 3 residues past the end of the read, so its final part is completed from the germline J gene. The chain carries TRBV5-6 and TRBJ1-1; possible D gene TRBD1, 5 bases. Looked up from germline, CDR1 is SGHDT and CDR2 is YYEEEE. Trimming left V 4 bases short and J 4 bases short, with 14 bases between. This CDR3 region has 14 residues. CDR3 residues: CASSPFPGGTEAFF. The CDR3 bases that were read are TGTGCCAGCAGCCCATTCCCCGGGGGCACTGAA.

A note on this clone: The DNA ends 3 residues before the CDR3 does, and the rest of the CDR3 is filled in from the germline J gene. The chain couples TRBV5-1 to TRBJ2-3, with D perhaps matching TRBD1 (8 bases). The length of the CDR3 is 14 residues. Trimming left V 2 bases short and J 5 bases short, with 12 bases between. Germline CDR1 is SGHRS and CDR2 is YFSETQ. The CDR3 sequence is CASSFTGGGDTQYF. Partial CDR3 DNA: TGCGCCAGCAGCTTTACAGGGGGGGGAGATACG.